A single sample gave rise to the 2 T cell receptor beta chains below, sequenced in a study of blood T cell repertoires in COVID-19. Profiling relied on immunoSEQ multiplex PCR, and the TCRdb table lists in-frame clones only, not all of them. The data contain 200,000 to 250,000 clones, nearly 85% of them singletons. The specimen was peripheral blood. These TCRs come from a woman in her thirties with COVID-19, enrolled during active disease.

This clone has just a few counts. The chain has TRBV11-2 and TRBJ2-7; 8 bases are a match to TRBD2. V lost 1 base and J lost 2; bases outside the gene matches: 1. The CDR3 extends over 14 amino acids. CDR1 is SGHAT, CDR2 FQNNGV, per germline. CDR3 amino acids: CASSLAGGAYEQYF. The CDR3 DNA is TGTGCCAGCAGCTTAGCGGGAGGGGCCTACGAGCAGTACTTC.

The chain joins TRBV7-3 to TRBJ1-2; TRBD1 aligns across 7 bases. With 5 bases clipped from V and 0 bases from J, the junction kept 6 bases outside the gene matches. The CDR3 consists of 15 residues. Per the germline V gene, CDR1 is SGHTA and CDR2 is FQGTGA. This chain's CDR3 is CASSLIGGSNYGYTF. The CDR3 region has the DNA TGTGCCAGCAGCCTAATAGGGGGCTCTAACTATGGCTACACCTTC. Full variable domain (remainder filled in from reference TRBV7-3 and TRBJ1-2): GAGVSQTPSNKVTEKGKYVELRCDPISGHTALYWYRQSLGQGPEFLIYFQGTGAADDSGLPNDRFFAVRPEGSVSTLKIQRTERGDSAVYLCASSLIGGSNYGYTFGSGTRLTVV.